The clone carrying this T cell receptor beta chain was observed a few times. Germline CDR1 MNHNY, CDR2 SVGAGI (reference sequence). The CDR3 spans 13 residues. Trimming removed 7 bases at V and 6 bases at J, with 13 bases between. The data derive from a study of patients and donors after allogeneic stem cell transplantation. TCRdb re-analysed the RT-PCR reads in MiXCR, keeping a single row per CDR3 protein. The sample holds roughly 880,000 distinct CDR3 sequences, about a sixth seen once. The V and J genes are TRBV6-6 and TRBJ2-1; no reliable D call. The sequence was collected from a human donor who was either an allogeneic HSCT recipient or a stem cell or donor lymphocyte infusion donor (not recorded which). It is not recorded whose cells these are; they may come from a transplant donor. Sequencing used blood, either unsorted or a sorted T cell fraction (not recorded which). DNA for the CDR3: TGTGCCAGCAATAACCGAAACTCCAATGAGCAGTTCTTC. Protein product: CASNNRNSNEQFF.